The TCR beta chain under discussion was sequenced for a study of T-cell reconstitution after alpha-beta-depleted transplantation in children. J gave up 2 bases and V 1 base, and 7 bases lay outside the gene matches. Germline CDR1 is LGHNA and CDR2 is YSLEER. This CDR3 region has 16 residues. A library of TCRbeta sequences, prepared with unique molecular identifiers, was generated. TCRdb redid the calling of the PCR reads with MiXCR, one entry per CDR3 protein. Among hundreds of thousands of distinct CDR3 sequences listed, 16% were seen once. The source of this sequence is a human donor who donated a stem cell graft to a child with acute myeloid leukemia. Material: PBMCs from the stem cell graft donor, obtained from the stem cell graft. J is TRBJ2-7 and V is TRBV4-3; TRBD1 aligns across 8 bases. This CDR3 reads CASSQGGRGPPYEQYF. In DNA, the CDR3 is TGCGCCAGCAGCCAAGGGGGCAGGGGGCCCCCCTACGAGCAGTACTTC.